The 22 T cell receptor beta chains presented below share a single source sample, sequenced in a study of identical twins. Each CDR3 protein is one row after TCRdb ran MiXCR on the 5' RACE reads. The sample lists roughly 720,000 distinct CDR3 sequences; roughly 18% were seen once. This sample also appeared in a second study, on T cells expressing NK-cell markers.

The source material was PBMCs. The receptor source for this set is a woman younger than 30 in good health.

The genes are TRBV20-1 and TRBJ2-3; 9 nucleotides agree with TRBD1. The germline CDR1 and CDR2 sequences are DFQATT and SNEGSKA (reference sequence). The CDR3 is 15 residues long. V trimming: 1 base; J trimming: 2 bases; junction bases outside the gene matches: 4. Here the CDR3 reads CSARGTGENTDTQYF. CDR3 coding DNA: TGCAGTGCTAGAGGGACAGGGGAGAACACAGATACGCAGTATTTT.

The table lists this clonotype with a few counts. The chain is built from TRBV15 and TRBJ1-1; no clear D gene. CDR1 and CDR2 (germline): LNHNV, YYDKDF (reference sequence). The CDR3 runs to 15 residues. V was clipped by 3 bases and J by 7 bases, with 18 bases between them. CDR3 region: CATSSNPDGRSEAFF. CDR3 nucleotides: TGTGCCACCAGCAGCAACCCAGACGGGCGTAGTGAAGCTTTCTTT.

This clonotype turned up a few times. The chain combines TRBV20-1 with TRBJ2-1; tentatively, D is TRBD2 (6 bases). Germline CDR1 reads DFQATT; CDR2 reads SNEGSKA (reference sequence). Trimming cost V 3 bases and J 6 bases, with 12 bases left between them. CDR3 length: 13 residues. CDR3 protein: CSARPTSFNEQFF. CDR3 nucleotide sequence: TGCAGTGCTAGGCCGACTAGTTTCAATGAGCAGTTCTTC.

This clonotype was found many times. The chain joins TRBV12-3 or TRBV12-4 to TRBJ2-7; D is possibly TRBD2 (5 bases). V dropped 5 bases and J dropped 9 bases, with 14 bases sitting between them. The CDR3 covers 12 residues. CDR3 amino acids: CASSPPYGGQYF. The CDR3 region has the DNA TGTGCCAGCAGTCCACCCTACGGAGGGCAGTACTTC.

This clonotype was seen only a few times. This chain uses TRBV9 with TRBJ2-7; D tentatively reads TRBD1 or TRBD2 (5 bases each). Germline V gives CDR1 SGDLS, CDR2 YYNGEE. The V end was cut by 0 bases, the J end by 3 bases, with 10 bases between. The CDR3 length is 14 residues. CDR3 in DNA: TGTGCCAGCAGCGTAGGGGGCGCGGGCTACGAGCAGTACTTC. Its translation is CASSVGGAGYEQYF.

This clonotype has ten or more counts. The rearrangement uses TRBV6-5 and TRBJ2-3; D ambiguous. This CDR3 has 14 amino acids. Germline loops: CDR1 MNHEY, CDR2 SVGAGI. V lost 0 bases, J lost 3 bases, and 7 bases lay in between. CDR3 protein: CASSYSGRTDTQYF. The CDR3, as DNA: TGTGCCAGCAGTTACTCTGGCAGAACAGATACGCAGTATTTT.

This clonotype was detected a few times. The genes are TRBV11-2 and TRBJ2-7; 7 bases agree with TRBD1. The J segment lost 5 bases and the V segment lost 1 base, leaving 5 bases of the junction unmatched. The length of the CDR3 is 14 residues. Looked up from germline, CDR1 is SGHAT and CDR2 is FQNNGV. DNA of the CDR3: TGTGCCAGCAGCTTAGCCGGGACAGTTAACGAGCAGTACTTC. This translates into CASSLAGTVNEQYF.

The genes are TRBV12-3 or TRBV12-4 and TRBJ2-1; no clear D. The CDR3 totals 11 residues. V dropped 6 bases and J dropped 10 bases, with 10 bases sitting between them. This CDR3 reads CASRSRLEQFF. The DNA of the CDR3 is TGTGCCAGCAGGTCCCGATTGGAGCAGTTCTTC.

The V call is TRBV7-9, the J call TRBJ1-2; D gene unclear. The CDR3 contains 13 residues. Germline V CDR1 and CDR2: SEHNR, FQNEAQ (reference sequence). V was cut by 5 bases and J by 4 bases, with 11 bases left in between. Here the CDR3 reads CASSVANGYGYTF. The CDR3, as DNA: TGTGCCAGCAGCGTCGCGAACGGCTATGGCTACACCTTC.

CDR3 region: CASSVGGSGSDTQYF. For the CDR3, the DNA is TGTGCCAGCAGCGTAGGAGGTAGCGGGAGTGATACGCAGTATTTT. The V gene is TRBV9, the J gene TRBJ2-3, with 9 bases identical to TRBD2. Per germline, CDR1 SGDLS and CDR2 YYNGEE. The CDR3 sequence is 15 residues long. The trim removed 0 bases at V and 6 bases at J, leaving 5 bases unmatched.

This clonotype was observed a handful of times. The chain is built from TRBV15 and TRBJ2-1; D gene uncertain. Trimming removed 3 bases from V and 7 bases from J, with 4 bases in between. This CDR3 spans 11 amino acids. Germline V gene data show CDR1 as LNHNV and CDR2 as YYDKDF (reference sequence). The CDR3 loop is CATSRSNEQFF. DNA of the CDR3: TGTGCCACCAGCAGGTCGAATGAGCAGTTCTTC.

The chain recombines TRBV14 with TRBJ2-7; 8 nucleotides align to TRBD1. Germline trimming cut 4 bases from V and 1 base from J; bases unmatched to any gene: 9. The germline CDR1 and CDR2 sequences are SGHDN and FVKESK. The CDR3 is 16 amino acids. CDR3 coding DNA: TGTGCCAGCAGCCGCCTAGGACAGGGCCTTTCCTACGAGCAGTACTTC. Amino acids: CASSRLGQGLSYEQYF.

The chain joins TRBV20-1 to TRBJ2-7; D uncertain. CDR1 is DFQATT and CDR2 is SNEGSKA in the germline V gene (reference sequence). This CDR3 is built from 13 residues. Trimming cost V 1 base and J 4 bases, with 11 bases left between them. The CDR3 protein is CSARGSVRYEQYF. The CDR3 DNA is TGCAGTGCTAGAGGGAGCGTCAGGTACGAGCAGTACTTC.

This clonotype was found a few times. The chain joins TRBV29-1 to TRBJ2-1; D assignment may be TRBD1 or TRBD2 (6 bases each). This CDR3 region has 12 residues. V was trimmed by 7 bases and J by 3 bases, leaving 10 bases between them. Looked up from germline, CDR1 is SQVTM and CDR2 is ANQGSEA. The CDR3 region is CSAGGRYNEQFF. In DNA form, the CDR3 reads TGCAGCGCCGGGGGCCGCTACAATGAGCAGTTCTTC.

Ten or more counts support this clonotype. The chain joins TRBV12-3 or TRBV12-4 to TRBJ2-1; 15 bases map to TRBD2. The CDR3 contains 16 residues. J was trimmed by 8 bases and V by 7 bases; bases with no gene match: 9. The CDR3 coding sequence is TGTGCCAGCACAACGGGGACTAGCGGGAGGAGAGATGAGCAGTTCTTC. The encoded protein is CASTTGTSGRRDEQFF.

This clonotype was found many times. The rearrangement joins TRBV12-3 or TRBV12-4 to TRBJ1-3, with 7 positions matching TRBD1. The length of the CDR3 is 15 residues. V shed 3 bases and J 3 bases; nucleotides not matched to a gene: 5. CDR3 protein: CASSFPGTVGNTIYF. CDR3 DNA sequence: TGTGCCAGCAGTTTTCCAGGGACAGTTGGAAACACCATATATTTT.

The chain links TRBV25-1 to TRBJ2-1; TRBD2 agrees at 7 bases. The CDR3 runs 13 residues. The germline V gene has CDR1 MGHDK and CDR2 SYGVNS. The trim removed 4 bases at V and 8 bases at J, leaving 5 bases unmatched. The CDR3 DNA reads TGTGCCAGCAGTGTGCGGGAGTCCCATGAGCAGTTCTTC. Translating gives CASSVRESHEQFF.

This chain uses TRBV7-2 with TRBJ2-1, with D perhaps TRBD2 (6 bases). The CDR3 runs 15 residues. V was clipped by 1 base and J by 8 bases, with 15 bases between them. The V gene's germline CDR1 is SGHTA and CDR2 FQGNSA. The DNA of the CDR3 is TGTGCCAGCAGCTTAGAGTTAACGGGAGCGGATGAGCAGTTCTTC. Encoded protein: CASSLELTGADEQFF.

This clonotype has a handful of counts. The V and J genes are TRBV12-3 or TRBV12-4 and TRBJ2-1, with 9 positions matching TRBD1. The length of the CDR3 is 15 residues. The V segment lost 7 bases and the J segment 7 bases; nucleotides outside the gene matches: 11. Written as DNA, the CDR3 is TGTGCCAGCACCGGACAGGGGTTTGGACATAATGAGCAGTTCTTC. Protein: CASTGQGFGHNEQFF.

J is TRBJ1-4 and V is TRBV10-3; 8 bases fit TRBD1. Germline CDR1 and CDR2: ENHRY and SYGVKD. The CDR3 sequence is 13 residues long. V shed 8 bases, J shed 6 bases, and the junction held 5 bases outside the gene matches. CDR3 residues: CAISPGQDEKLFF. CDR3 sequence (DNA): TGTGCCATCTCTCCGGGACAGGATGAAAAACTGTTTTTT.

The chain joins TRBV7-2 to TRBJ2-5; TRBD2 aligns across 13 bases. The germline V gene encodes CDR1 SGHTA and CDR2 FQGNSA. J gave up 3 bases and V 0 bases, and 16 bases lay outside the gene matches. The CDR3 spans 21 residues. This chain's CDR3 is CASSLARVVLAGGPEKETQYF. CDR3 nucleotide sequence: TGTGCCAGCAGCTTAGCGCGGGTCGTACTAGCGGGAGGGCCGGAGAAAGAGACCCAGTACTTC.

The chain joins TRBV10-3 to TRBJ1-1; tentative D call: TRBD1 (5 bases). V lost 7 bases to trimming and J lost 3 bases, with 15 bases between them. The CDR3 contains 14 residues. CDR1 and CDR2 from the germline V gene are ENHRY and SYGVKD. CDR3 sequence: CAITTTLGDTEAFF. CDR3 DNA: TGTGCCATCACTACGACCTTAGGGGACACTGAAGCTTTCTTT.